This TCR beta chain is from a study of metastatic and nonmetastatic thyroid tumors. The study, taken as a whole, reports: Significantly higher TCR beta diversity was reportedly seen in malignant thyroid tumors than benign nodules, in blood and tumor.

This clone was seen only a few times. Its target is unknown. Per the original methods: Researchers built a distant-metastasis classifier for papillary thyroid cancer that drew on CDR3 differences across clinicopathological groups. From the PCR reads, TCRdb re-called clones with MiXCR. These V and J calls derive from TCRdb rather than the authors' analysis. The sample shows 30,000 to 45,000 clones, under 30% of them seen only once. The V end lost 2 bases, the J end lost 0 bases, and 3 bases lay between the germline ends. CDR1 LGHDT and CDR2 YNNKEL come from the germline V gene (reference sequence). This CDR3 is 13 amino acids long. No patient received treatment before thyroid surgery.

This sequence originates from a male donor with papillary thyroid cancer or a benign thyroid nodule (not recorded which). Some clones in this sample may be carry-over from other donors' samples. The rearrangement uses TRBV3-1 and TRBJ2-3; D remains unclear. Sequencing was done on a sample of blood. The CDR3: CASSQLSTDTQYF. The CDR3 DNA reads as TGTGCCAGCAGCCAACTAAGCACAGATACGCAGTATTTT.